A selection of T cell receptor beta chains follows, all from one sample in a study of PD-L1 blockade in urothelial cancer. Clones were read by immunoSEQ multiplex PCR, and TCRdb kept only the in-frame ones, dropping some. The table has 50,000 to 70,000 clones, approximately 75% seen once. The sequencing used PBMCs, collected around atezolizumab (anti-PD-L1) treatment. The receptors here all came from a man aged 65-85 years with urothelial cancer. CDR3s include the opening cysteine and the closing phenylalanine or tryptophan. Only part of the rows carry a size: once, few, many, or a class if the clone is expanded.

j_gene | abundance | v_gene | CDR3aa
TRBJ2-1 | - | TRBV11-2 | CASSLDSGVRGEQFF
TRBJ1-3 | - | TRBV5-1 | CASRAGSNTIYF
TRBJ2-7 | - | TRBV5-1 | CASSLSGARHHEQYF
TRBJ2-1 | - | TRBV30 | CAWRLTRSSYNEQFF
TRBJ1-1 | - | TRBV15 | CATSRDIAEAFF
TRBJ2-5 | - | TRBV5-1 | CASSAGQGKETQYF
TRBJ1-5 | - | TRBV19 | CASTGLNQPQHF
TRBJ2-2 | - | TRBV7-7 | CASSLTLNTGELFF
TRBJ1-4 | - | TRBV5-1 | CASSLSFLGQGNEKLFF
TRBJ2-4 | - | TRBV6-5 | CASRSGTGGNAIQYF
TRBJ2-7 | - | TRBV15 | CATSSPRGGLYEQYF
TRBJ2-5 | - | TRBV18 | CASSPPDRFQETQYF
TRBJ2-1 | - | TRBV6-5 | CASSLSGGPEQFF
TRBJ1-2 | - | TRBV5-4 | CASSTGRDRETNGYTF
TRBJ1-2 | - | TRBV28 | CASSRGGANYGYTF
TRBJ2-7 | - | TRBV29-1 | CSVALAGGPYEQYF
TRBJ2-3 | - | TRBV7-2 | CASRTPGLETDTQYF
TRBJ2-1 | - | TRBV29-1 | CSVEPRQGIDEQFF
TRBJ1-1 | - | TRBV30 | CAWTGGLGTEAFF
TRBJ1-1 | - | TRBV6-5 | CASSYRVGRGTEAFF
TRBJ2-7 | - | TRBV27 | CASSLAGAYEQYF
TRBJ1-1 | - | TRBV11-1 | CASSPKDRGDTEAFF
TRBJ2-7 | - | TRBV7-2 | CASSPQAGESREQYF
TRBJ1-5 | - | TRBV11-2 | CASSLGPDYSNQPQHF
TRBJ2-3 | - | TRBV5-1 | CASSFLGQGTDTQYF
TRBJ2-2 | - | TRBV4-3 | CASSHGLAGTYTGELFF
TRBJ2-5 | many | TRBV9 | CASNREGDDGGETQYF
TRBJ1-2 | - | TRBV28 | CASSLYRGDYGYTF
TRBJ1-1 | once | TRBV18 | CASSTANTEAFF
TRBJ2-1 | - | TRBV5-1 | CASSLYGGSYNEQFF
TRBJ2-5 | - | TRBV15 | CATSTASGREETQYF
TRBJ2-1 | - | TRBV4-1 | CASSQEVSGAYNEQFF
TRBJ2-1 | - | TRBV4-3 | CASSPGLAGALGEQFF
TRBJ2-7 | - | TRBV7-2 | CASSSQASANYEQYF
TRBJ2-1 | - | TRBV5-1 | CASSLSGNSYNEQFF
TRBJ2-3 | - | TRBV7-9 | CASSLPSTDTQYF
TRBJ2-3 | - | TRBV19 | CASSMERGTDTQYF
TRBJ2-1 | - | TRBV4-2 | CASSQPQGVSYNEQFF
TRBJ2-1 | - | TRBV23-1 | CASIRQGTHNEQFF
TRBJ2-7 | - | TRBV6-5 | CASSSSGSYEQYF
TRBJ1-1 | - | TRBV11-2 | CASSFLQGGDAFF
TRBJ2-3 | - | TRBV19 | CASSRPSGTDTQYF
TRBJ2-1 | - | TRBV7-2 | CASSAGLAGVNEQFF
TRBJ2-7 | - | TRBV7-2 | CASSHRVSGLYEQYF
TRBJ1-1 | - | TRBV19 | CASTRDRTNTEAFF
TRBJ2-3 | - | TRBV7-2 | CASSPSAGREGTDTQYF
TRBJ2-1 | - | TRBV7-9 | CASSRLTSGRSNEQFF
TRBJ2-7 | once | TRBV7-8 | CASSPSEISYEQYF
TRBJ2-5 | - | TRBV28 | CASSNHRGLTQYF
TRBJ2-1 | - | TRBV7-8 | CASSHEGRESGEQFF
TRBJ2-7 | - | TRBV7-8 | CASSLLATSYEQYF
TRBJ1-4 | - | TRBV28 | CASSFYGRGATNEKLFF
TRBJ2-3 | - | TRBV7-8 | CASSLRADTQYF
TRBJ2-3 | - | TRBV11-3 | CASSLRGGSTDTQYF
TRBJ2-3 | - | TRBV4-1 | CASSQNLAPATDTQYF
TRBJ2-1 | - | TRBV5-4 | CASSLPGPSSYNEQFF
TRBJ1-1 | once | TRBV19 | CASTLDRAGTEAFF
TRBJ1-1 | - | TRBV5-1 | CASSGLPTGNTEAFF
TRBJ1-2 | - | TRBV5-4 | CASSSGWPAHYTF
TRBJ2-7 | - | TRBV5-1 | CASSLNSAGAHEQYF